This TCR beta chain was sequenced in a study of tumor-infiltrating lymphocytes in primary liver carcinoma (dated by TCRdb to about 2017). The study in broad terms: Between November 2015 and March 2016, 4 or 5 patients in China with histopathologically diagnosed primary liver carcinoma had their tumors surgically resected. TCRbeta repertoire sequencing covered roughly 35 specimens from 5 patients: 25 tumor regions, 5 adjacent noncancerous liver tissues and 5 peripheral blood samples. Each sample produced about 3.5 to 7.13 million productive TCRbeta reads, and read depth showed no significant difference between tissue types. Of the five patients, three men and two women aged 30 to 69 years, four had hepatocellular carcinoma and one had combined HCC and intrahepatic cholangiocarcinoma. The five patients had tumors staged T1-T3 N0M0, with maximum diameters ranging from roughly 4 to 10 cm. High reproducibility was observed for the technical replicate repertoires, with mean shared-clone rates approximately 0.9 and correlation coefficients above 0.98. Across five regions of each liver tumor, along with adjacent normal tissue and blood, the study brought together TCRbeta repertoire sequencing, expression microarrays and whole-exome sequencing.

From the cysteine through the phenylalanine, the CDR3 covers 14 amino acids. Of all the DNA, just the CDR3 is kept, 42 bases in frame from base 1. Broad study findings and their caveats: Because sequencing covered only the TCR beta chain and unpaired alpha chains were not captured, true repertoire diversity is likely underestimated. Pairs of tumor regions showed greater repertoire overlap (mean around 36%) than tumor-adjacent pairs (approximately 17%) or tumor-blood pairs (approximately 15%), which is consistent with antigen-driven expansion. Bulk unsorted samples precluded comparing CD4+ and CD8+ T cell repertoires. The study included only a few patients, and the authors note findings should be validated in a larger study. The top 250 clones made up a significantly larger repertoire fraction in tumors than in blood (p = 0.039).

This clonotype was recorded a few times. There is no known antigen for this receptor. The germline gene is not matched at one end of the junction; a read error may be the cause. TRIzol reagent was used to extract blood RNA from unsorted whole blood, while the DNeasy Blood & Tissue kit provided the germline DNA. Patients had chronic HBV infection and were treatment-naive at sampling. Before surgery, approximately 3.7 milliliters of peripheral blood were drawn into K2EDTA tubes. Starting from about 550 ng total RNA, TCRbeta-specific cDNA was produced by reverse transcription with a constant-region primer and ProtoScript II reverse transcriptase. Construction of the TCRbeta libraries relied on three nested rounds of multiplex PCR, following a slightly modified ARM-PCR procedure. Each of the first two PCR rounds ran for approximately 10 cycles using multiplex TRBV1-TRBV30 forward primers together with a Cbeta reverse primer. A final 25-cycle PCR with Deep VentR polymerase added sample barcodes and Illumina adapters. Before sequencing, amplicons between 200 and 500 bp were purified from gel using a QIAquick gel extraction kit. The TCRbeta amplicons were sequenced with 250-bp paired-end reads on an Illumina HiSeq 2500. Processing in the source paper ran as follows. To recover full CDR3 sequences, reads were quality-trimmed using Trimmomatic v0.33 and paired reads were then merged using FLASH v1.2.11. MiGEC v1.2.1b assigned V, D and J germline segments to the rearranged TCRbeta sequences. VDJtools v1.0.0 computed clonotype statistics and Shannon-Wiener diversity indices. To cut down on sampling bias, every analysis after diversity analysis relied on just the 250 most abundant clonotypes from each sample. Clones were called with MiXCR by TCRdb after fastp trimmed the public reads at Q25, and only in-frame beta chains were retained. Every entry covers one CDR3 protein and lists the most common genes and DNA from its rows. These V and J calls originate from TCRdb's pipeline instead of the authors' own analysis. Counted in this sample were 330,000 or so distinct CDR3 sequences; approximately 65% of them appeared once. The top ten constitute about 6% of the sample.

The sequenced sample consisted of peripheral blood. This sequence was found in a man aged 40-50 years with primary liver carcinoma and hepatitis B virus infection. The chain is encoded by TRBV12-3 or TRBV12-4 joined to TRBJ1-2; no D gene can be assigned with confidence. The DNA sequence follows: TGTGCCGGCAGTAATAACGGAGGGCCTTATGGCTACACCTTC. This sequence encodes CAGSNNGGPYGYTF.